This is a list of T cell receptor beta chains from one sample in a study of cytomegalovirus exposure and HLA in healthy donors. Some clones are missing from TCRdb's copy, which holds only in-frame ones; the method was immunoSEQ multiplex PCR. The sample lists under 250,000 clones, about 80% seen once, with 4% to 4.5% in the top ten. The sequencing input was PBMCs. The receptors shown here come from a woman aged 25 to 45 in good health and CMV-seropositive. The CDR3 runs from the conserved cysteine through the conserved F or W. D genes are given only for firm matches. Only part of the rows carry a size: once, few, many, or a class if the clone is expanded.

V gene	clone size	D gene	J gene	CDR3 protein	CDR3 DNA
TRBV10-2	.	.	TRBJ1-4	CASSESQFPNEKLFF	TGCGCCAGCAGTGAGTCACAGTTCCCTAATGAAAAACTGTTTTTT
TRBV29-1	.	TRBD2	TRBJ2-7	CSVEARILAGESYEQYF	TGCAGCGTTGAGGCCAGAATACTAGCGGGAGAAAGCTACGAGCAGTACTTC
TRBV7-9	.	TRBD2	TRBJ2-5	CASSLALAGDQETQYF	TGTGCCAGCAGCTTAGCGCTAGCGGGTGACCAAGAGACCCAGTACTTC
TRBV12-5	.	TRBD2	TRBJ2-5	CASGSKVAGGRETQYF	TGTGCTAGTGGTTCCAAAGTAGCGGGGGGTAGAGAGACCCAGTACTTC
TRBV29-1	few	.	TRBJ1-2	CSVEDHDRKDYGYTF	TGCAGCGTTGAAGATCACGACAGGAAGGACTATGGCTACACCTTC
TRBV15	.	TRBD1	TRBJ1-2	CATSPGQGIYGYTF	TGTGCCACCAGCCCGGGACAGGGGATCTATGGCTACACCTTC
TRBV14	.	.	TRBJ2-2	CASSQAGVNTGELFF	TGTGCCAGCAGCCAAGCCGGGGTGAACACCGGGGAGCTGTTTTTT
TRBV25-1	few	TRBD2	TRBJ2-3	CASSSASGRKDTQYF	TGTGCCAGCAGCTCGGCTAGCGGGAGGAAAGATACGCAGTATTTT
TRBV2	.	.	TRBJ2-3	CASSEGNSPSTDTQYF	TGTGCCAGCAGTGAAGGTAACAGCCCTAGCACAGATACGCAGTATTTT
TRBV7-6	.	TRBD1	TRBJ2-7	CASSPRPGTGGYEQYF	TGTGCCAGCAGCCCCCGTCCCGGGACAGGGGGGTACGAGCAGTACTTC
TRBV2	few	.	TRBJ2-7	CASSASLEYEQYF	TGTGCCAGCAGTGCGAGCCTCGAATACGAGCAGTACTTC
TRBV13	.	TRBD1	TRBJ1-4	CASSRRSQGAREKLFF	TGTGCCAGCAGCCGAAGGTCACAGGGGGCACGAGAAAAACTGTTTTTT
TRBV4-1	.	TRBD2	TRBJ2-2	CASSQWRVAGERKNTGELFF	TGCGCCAGCAGCCAATGGAGGGTAGCGGGGGAGAGAAAAAACACCGGGGAGCTGTTTTTT
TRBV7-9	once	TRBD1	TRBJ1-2	CASSPETGGTDGYTF	TGTGCCAGCAGCCCCGAGACAGGGGGAACGGATGGCTACACCTTC
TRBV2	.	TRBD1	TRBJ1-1	CASSEAGVVGRGITEAFF	TGTGCCAGCAGTGAAGCGGGGGTTGTGGGCAGGGGGATCACTGAAGCTTTCTTT
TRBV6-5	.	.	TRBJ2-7	CASSPDTQVSYEQYF	TGTGCCAGCAGTCCGGACACGCAGGTCTCCTACGAGCAGTACTTC
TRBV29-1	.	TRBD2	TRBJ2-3	CSVTSGRGTDTQYF	TGCAGCGTTACTAGCGGAAGGGGCACAGATACGCAGTATTTT
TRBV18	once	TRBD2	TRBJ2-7	CASSPPGLAGVYEQYF	TGTGCCAGCTCACCACCGGGGCTAGCGGGAGTCTACGAGCAGTACTTC
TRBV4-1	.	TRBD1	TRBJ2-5	CASSHQQGAGETQYF	TGCGCCAGCAGCCACCAACAGGGGGCGGGGGAGACCCAGTACTTC
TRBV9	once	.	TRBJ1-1	CASSVRGNTEAFF	TGTGCCAGCAGCGTCAGGGGGAACACTGAAGCTTTCTTT
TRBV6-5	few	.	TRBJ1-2	CASSSTGYLGYGYTF	TGTGCCAGCAGTTCAACAGGGTACTTAGGGTATGGCTACACCTTC
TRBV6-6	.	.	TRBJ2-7	CASSGQGLSYEQYF	TGTGCCAGCAGTGGTCAGGGGTTATCTTACGAGCAGTACTTC
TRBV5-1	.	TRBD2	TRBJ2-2	CASSSHLAGENTGELFF	TGCGCCAGCAGCTCCCATTTAGCGGGGGAAAACACCGGGGAGCTGTTTTTT
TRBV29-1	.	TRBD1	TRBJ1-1	CSVVAGGATEAFF	TGCAGCGTTGTCGCAGGGGGTGCTACTGAAGCTTTCTTT
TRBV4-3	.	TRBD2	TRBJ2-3	CASSQDRLLAGGTDTQYF	TGCGCCAGCAGCCAAGATCGTCTACTAGCGGGGGGCACAGATACGCAGTATTTT
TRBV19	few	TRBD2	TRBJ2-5	CASSPSRLAARAQYF	TGTGCCAGTAGTCCATCGCGACTAGCCGCCCGGGCCCAGTACTTC
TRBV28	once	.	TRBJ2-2	CSTGPNTGELFF	TGTTCTACAGGGCCCAACACCGGGGAGCTGTTTTTT
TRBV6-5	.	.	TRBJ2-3	CASSQEGVSTDTQYF	TGTGCCAGCAGTCAAGAGGGGGTTAGCACAGATACGCAGTATTTT
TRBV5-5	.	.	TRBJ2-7	CASSPEGIYEQYF	TGTGCCAGCAGCCCCGAGGGCATTTACGAGCAGTACTTC
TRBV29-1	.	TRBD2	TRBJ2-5	CSVRTSGRAIETQYF	TGCAGCGTTAGGACTAGCGGGAGGGCCATTGAGACCCAGTACTTC
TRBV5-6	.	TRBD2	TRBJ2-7	CASSPGRGSFTYEQYF	TGTGCCAGCAGCCCGGGTCGCGGGAGCTTTACCTACGAGCAGTACTTC
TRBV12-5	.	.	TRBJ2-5	CASGYQGPQYF	TGTGCTAGTGGTTACCAGGGGCCCCAGTACTTC
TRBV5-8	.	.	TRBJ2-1	CASSLVWGGHYEQFF	TGTGCCAGCAGCTTGGTGTGGGGGGGCCACTATGAGCAGTTCTTC
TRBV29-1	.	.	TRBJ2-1	CSVRTGDEQFF	TGCAGCGTCAGGACTGGCGATGAGCAGTTCTTC
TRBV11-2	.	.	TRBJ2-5	CASSSLQIQETQYF	TGTGCCAGCAGTTCCCTTCAGATACAAGAGACCCAGTACTTC
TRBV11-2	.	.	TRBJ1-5	CASSLEGVQPQHF	TGTGCCAGCAGCTTAGAAGGGGTACAGCCCCAGCATTTT